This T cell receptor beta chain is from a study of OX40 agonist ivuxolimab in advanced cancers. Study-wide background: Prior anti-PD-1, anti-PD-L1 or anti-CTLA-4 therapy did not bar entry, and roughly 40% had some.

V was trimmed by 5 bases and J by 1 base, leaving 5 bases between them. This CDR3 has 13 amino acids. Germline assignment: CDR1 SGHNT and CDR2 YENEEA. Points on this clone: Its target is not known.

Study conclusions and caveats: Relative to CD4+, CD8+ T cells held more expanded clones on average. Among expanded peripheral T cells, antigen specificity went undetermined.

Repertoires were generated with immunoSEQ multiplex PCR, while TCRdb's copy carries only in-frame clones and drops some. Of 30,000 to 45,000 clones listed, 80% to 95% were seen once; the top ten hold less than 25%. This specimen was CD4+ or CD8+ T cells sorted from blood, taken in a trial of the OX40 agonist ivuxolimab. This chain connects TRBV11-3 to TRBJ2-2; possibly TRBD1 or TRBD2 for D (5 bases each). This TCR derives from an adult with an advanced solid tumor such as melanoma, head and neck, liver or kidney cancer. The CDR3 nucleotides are TGTGCCAGCAGCGGGGGGAACACCGGGGAGCTGTTTTTT. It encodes CASSGGNTGELFF.